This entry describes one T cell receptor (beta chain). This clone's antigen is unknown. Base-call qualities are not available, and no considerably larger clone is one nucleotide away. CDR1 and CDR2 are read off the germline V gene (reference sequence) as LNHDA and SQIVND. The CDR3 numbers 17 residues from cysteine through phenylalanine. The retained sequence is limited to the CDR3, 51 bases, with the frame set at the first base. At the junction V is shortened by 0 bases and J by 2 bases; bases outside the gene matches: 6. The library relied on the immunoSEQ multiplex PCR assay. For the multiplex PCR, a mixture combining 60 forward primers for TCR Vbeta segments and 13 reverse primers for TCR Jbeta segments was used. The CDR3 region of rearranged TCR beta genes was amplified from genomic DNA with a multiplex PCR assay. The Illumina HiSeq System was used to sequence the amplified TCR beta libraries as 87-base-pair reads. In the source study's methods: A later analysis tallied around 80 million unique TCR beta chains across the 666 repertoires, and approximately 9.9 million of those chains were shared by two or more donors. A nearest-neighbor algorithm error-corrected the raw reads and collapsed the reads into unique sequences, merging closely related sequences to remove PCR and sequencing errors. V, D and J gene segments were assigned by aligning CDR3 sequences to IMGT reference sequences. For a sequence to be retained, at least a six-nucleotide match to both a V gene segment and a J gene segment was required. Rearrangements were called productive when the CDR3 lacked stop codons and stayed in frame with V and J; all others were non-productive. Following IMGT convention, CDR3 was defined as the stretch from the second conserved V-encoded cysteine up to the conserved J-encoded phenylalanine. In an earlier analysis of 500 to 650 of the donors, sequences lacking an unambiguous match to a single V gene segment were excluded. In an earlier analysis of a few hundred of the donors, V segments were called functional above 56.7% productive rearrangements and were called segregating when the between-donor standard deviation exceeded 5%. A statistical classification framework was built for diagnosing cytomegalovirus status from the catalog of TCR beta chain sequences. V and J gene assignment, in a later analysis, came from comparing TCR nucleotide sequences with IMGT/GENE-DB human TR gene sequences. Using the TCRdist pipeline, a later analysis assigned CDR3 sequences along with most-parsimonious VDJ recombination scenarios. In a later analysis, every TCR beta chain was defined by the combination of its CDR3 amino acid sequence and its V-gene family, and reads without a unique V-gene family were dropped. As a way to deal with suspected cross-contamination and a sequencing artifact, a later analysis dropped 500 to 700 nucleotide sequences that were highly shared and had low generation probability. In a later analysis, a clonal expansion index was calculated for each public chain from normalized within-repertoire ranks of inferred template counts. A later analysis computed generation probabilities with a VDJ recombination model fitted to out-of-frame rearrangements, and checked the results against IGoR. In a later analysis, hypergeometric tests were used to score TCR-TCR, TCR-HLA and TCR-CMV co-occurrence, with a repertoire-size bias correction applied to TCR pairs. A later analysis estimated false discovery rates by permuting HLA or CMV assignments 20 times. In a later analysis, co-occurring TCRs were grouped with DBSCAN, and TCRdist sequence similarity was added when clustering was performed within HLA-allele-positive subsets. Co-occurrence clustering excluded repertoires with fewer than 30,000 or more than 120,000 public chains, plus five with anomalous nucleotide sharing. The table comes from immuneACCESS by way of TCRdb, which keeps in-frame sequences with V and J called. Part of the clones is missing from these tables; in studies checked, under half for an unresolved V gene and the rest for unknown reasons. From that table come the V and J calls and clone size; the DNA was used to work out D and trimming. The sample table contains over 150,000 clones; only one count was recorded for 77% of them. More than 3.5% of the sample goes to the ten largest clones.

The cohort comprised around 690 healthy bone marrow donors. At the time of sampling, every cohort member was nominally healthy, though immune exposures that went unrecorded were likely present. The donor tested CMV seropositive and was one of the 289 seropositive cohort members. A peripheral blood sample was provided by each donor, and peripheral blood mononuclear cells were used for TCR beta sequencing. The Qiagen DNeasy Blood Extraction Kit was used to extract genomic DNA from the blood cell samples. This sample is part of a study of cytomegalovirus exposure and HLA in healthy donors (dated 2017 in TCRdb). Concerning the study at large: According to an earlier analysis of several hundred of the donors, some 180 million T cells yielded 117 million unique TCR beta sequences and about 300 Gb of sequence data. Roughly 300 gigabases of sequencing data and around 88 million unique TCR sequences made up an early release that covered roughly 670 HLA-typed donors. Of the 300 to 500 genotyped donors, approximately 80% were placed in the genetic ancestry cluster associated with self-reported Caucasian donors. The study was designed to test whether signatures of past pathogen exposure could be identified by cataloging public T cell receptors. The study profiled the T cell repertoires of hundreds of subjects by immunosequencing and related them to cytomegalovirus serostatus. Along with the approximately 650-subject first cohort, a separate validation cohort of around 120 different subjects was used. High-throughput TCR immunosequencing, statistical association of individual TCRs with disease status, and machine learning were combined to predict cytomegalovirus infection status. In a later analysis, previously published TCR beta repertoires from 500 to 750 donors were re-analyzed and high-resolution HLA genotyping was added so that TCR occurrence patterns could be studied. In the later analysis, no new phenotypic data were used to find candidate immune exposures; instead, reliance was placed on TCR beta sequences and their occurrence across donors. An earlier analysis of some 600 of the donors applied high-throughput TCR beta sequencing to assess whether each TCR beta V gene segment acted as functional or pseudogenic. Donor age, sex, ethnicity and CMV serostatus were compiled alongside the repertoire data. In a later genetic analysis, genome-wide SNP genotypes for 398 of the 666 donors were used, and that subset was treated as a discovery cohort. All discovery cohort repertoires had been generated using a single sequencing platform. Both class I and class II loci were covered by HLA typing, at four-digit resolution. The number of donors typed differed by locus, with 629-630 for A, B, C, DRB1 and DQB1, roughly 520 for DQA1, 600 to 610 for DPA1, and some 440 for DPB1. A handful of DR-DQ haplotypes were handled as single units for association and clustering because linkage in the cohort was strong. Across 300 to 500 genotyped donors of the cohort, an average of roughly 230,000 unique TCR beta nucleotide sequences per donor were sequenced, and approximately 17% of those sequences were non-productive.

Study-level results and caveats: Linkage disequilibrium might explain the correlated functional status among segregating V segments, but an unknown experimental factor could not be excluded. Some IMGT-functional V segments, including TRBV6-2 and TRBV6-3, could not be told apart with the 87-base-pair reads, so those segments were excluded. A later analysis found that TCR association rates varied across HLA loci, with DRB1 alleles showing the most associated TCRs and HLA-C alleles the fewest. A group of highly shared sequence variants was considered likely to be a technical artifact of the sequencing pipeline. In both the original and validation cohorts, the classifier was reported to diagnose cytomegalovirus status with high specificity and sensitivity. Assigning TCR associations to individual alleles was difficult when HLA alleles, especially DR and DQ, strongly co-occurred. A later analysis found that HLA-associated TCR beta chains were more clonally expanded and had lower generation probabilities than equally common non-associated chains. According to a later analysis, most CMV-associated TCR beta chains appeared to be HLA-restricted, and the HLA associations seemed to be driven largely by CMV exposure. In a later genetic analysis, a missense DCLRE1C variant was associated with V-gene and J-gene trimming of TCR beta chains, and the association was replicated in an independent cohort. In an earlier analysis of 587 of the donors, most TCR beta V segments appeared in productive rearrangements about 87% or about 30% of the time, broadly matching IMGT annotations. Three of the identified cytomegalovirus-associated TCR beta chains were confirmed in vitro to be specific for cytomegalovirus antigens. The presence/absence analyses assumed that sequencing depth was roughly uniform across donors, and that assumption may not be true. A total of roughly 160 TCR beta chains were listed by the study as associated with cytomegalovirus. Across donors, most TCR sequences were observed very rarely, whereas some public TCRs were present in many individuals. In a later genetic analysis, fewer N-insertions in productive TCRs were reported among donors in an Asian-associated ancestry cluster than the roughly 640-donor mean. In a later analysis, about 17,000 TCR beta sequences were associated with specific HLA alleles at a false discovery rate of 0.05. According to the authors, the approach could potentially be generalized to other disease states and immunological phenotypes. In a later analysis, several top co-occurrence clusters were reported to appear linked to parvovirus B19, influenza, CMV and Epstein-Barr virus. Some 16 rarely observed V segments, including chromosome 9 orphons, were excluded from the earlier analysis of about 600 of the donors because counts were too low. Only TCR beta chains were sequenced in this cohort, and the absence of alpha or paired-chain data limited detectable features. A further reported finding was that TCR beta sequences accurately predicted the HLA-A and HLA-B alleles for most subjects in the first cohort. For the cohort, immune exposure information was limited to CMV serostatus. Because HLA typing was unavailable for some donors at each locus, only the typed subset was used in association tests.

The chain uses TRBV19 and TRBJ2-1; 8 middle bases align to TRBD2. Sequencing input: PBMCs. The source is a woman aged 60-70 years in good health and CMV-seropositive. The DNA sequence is TGTGCCAGTAGTATAGATCGGCTAGCGGGTACCTACAATGAGCAGTTCTTC. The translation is CASSIDRLAGTYNEQFF.